This entry describes one T cell receptor beta chain. As yet, its antigen is unknown. The entry originates in a study of T-cell memory formation after mild COVID-19. Regarding the study as a whole: Of the contracting clones, CD4+ ones lay mainly in CM and EM, and CD8+ ones in EMRA.

Looked up from germline, CDR1 is LGHNA and CDR2 is YSLEER. V lost 4 bases and J lost 0, with 13 bases in between. CDR3 size: 17 residues. TCR alpha and TCR beta cDNA libraries carrying sample barcodes and UMIs came from 5'RACE with constant-segment primers. TCRdb called the 5' RACE reads again in MiXCR, with one record for every CDR3 protein. The sample lists hundreds of thousands of distinct CDR3 sequences, around 27% occurring once. The V call is TRBV4-3, the J call TRBJ2-6; D perhaps matches TRBD1 (6 bases). Sequencing used PBMCs or a T cell subset sorted from them (not recorded which). This TCR derives from an adult woman who had mild COVID-19 (a few samples of this study predate the infection). Cell type and time point are not known. The CDR3 coding sequence is TGCGCCAGCAGCCCAGGGGCAGCCCCCTCTGGGGCCAACGTCCTGACTTTC. It specifies CASSPGAAPSGANVLTF.